A single TCR beta chain is shown here with its context. Its antigen is unidentified. The sample holds other DNA sequences that translate to the same CDR3. This sample was included in a study of naive CD8 T cells in extremely preterm neonates. Overall study findings and caveats: Preterm infants showed shorter CDR3s, fewer N additions and less trimming than older groups.

CDR3 length: 14 amino acids. CDR1 and CDR2 (germline): LNHDA, SQIVND (reference sequence). Trimming cost V 5 bases and J 5 bases, with 15 bases left between them. Measured with immunoSEQ multiplex PCR; TCRdb has only the in-frame clones, and not every one. The sample lists several thousand clones, 95% to 98% occurring once. Peripheral blood came from healthy roughly 16-56 month-old surgical children and healthy nonsmoking adults. The origin of this receptor is a human donor in good health. The rearrangement joins TRBV19 to TRBJ2-5; D possibly corresponds to TRBD1 (6 bases). Sequenced material: naive CD8+ T cells from blood. The CDR3 DNA follows: TGTGCCAGTAGTCTTTCCACAGGGTGGGAGACCCAGTACTTC. Translation: CASSLSTGWETQYF.